Listed here are 23 T cell receptor beta chains from one sample, sequenced in a study of T cells in narcolepsy. Here immunoSEQ multiplex PCR was the method, and the copy in TCRdb shows in-frame clones only, minus some. This sample has roughly 38,000 clones, with approximately 86% found just once. The specimen was CD45RA- memory CD4+ T cells from PBMCs. The receptor source for this set is a human donor with narcolepsy.

In this sample, this clone turned up once. J is TRBJ1-5 and V is TRBV18; D gene uncertain. This CDR3 contains 14 residues. Germline V lookup: CDR1 KGHSH, CDR2 LQKENI. Trimming took off 8 bases at V and 10 bases at J, with 21 bases between the two ends. The CDR3 loop is CASRQEAGISPQHF. Written as DNA, the CDR3 is TGTGCCAGCCGCCAGGAGGCCGGAATCTCCCCCCAGCATTTT.

This chain links TRBV6-5 with TRBJ1-6; 7 bases map to TRBD1. The CDR3 spans 14 residues. Per germline, CDR1 MNHEY and CDR2 SVGAGI. V lost 8 bases and J lost 9; bases outside the gene matches: 10. DNA of the CDR3: TGTGCCAGCTCCCCGGGCAGGGGGGTTTCACCCCTCCACTTT. This translates into CASSPGRGVSPLHF.

This chain links TRBV18 with TRBJ1-1; 11 nucleotides match TRBD1. Germline CDR1 and CDR2: KGHSH and LQKENI. V shed 3 bases and J 6 bases; nucleotides not matched to a gene: 6. This CDR3 comprises 15 residues. CDR3 nucleotide sequence: TGTGCCAGCTCACCTTCGGGACAGGGGGTCCCTGAAGCTTTCTTT. It encodes CASSPSGQGVPEAFF.

This chain connects TRBV7-9 to TRBJ1-5; 9 nucleotides align to TRBD1. This CDR3 is 13 amino acids long. The V gene end was trimmed by 5 bases and the J gene end by 7 bases; junction bases not matched to a gene: 3. Germline CDR1 SEHNR, CDR2 FQNEAQ (reference sequence). As DNA, the CDR3 is TGTGCCAGCAGCCACGACAGGGGGCAGCCCCAGCATTTT. Its translation is CASSHDRGQPQHF. Full variable domain (rest looked up from reference TRBV7-9 and TRBJ1-5): DTGVSQNPRHKITKRGQNVTFRCDPISEHNRLYWYRQTLGQGPEFLTYFQNEAQLEKSRLLSDRFSAERPKGSFSTLEIQRTEQGDSAMYLCASSHDRGQPQHFGDGTRLSIL.

This chain links TRBV29-1 with TRBJ2-1; 7 nucleotides agree with TRBD2. From germline, CDR1 is SQVTM and CDR2 ANQGSEA. The CDR3 has 13 residues. Trimming took 3 bases from V and 3 from J; bases not matched to a gene: 2. The CDR3, as DNA: TGCAGCGTTGATTGGGGGGGCTACAATGAGCAGTTCTTC. It codes for CSVDWGGYNEQFF.

J is TRBJ2-6 and V is TRBV4-3, with 9 bases that match TRBD1. The CDR3 covers 19 residues. V lost 3 bases, J lost 0 bases, and 9 bases stayed unmatched. Germline CDR1 LGHNA, CDR2 YSLEER. The CDR3 protein is CASSQEPGQGYSGANVLTF. The CDR3 DNA sequence: TGCGCCAGCAGCCAGGAACCGGGACAGGGTTACTCTGGGGCCAACGTCCTGACTTTC.

The genes are TRBV7-2 and TRBJ1-1, with D uncertain. Trimming shortened V by 5 bases and J by 5 bases, and 12 bases separated the two germline ends. The CDR3 contains 13 residues. Germline V lookup: CDR1 SGHTA, CDR2 FQGNSA. The CDR3 DNA sequence: TGTGCCAGCAGCCGTCGGGTTAGGACTGAAGCTTTCTTT. Amino acids: CASSRRVRTEAFF.

This sequence joins TRBV9 and TRBJ2-3; possible D gene TRBD2, 5 bases. CDR3 length: 16 residues. With 1 base removed from V and 0 bases from J, the gap between germline ends came to 12 bases. Germline assignment: CDR1 SGDLS and CDR2 YYNGEE. CDR3 protein: CASSVRPAVSTDTQYF. DNA for the CDR3: TGTGCCAGCAGCGTACGCCCAGCGGTTAGCACAGATACGCAGTATTTT.

This rearrangement joins TRBV30 to TRBJ2-7; TRBD1 aligns across 8 bases. Germline assignment: CDR1 GTSNPN and CDR2 SVGIG (reference sequence). With V trimmed by 1 base and J by 7 bases, 3 bases remained unmatched. The CDR3 consists of 12 residues. The CDR3 here is CAWSGQGWEQYF. The CDR3 bases are TGTGCCTGGAGTGGACAGGGGTGGGAGCAGTACTTC.

The chain is built from TRBV11-2 and TRBJ2-6; unclear D gene. The CDR3 covers 11 residues. V shed 3 bases and J shed 13 bases, with 7 bases lying between them. From germline, CDR1 is SGHAT and CDR2 FQNNGV. The CDR3 DNA reads TGTGCCAGCAGCTTCCCGGAGGTCCTGACTTTC. Translation: CASSFPEVLTF.

This clone has more than one count but fewer than ten. This chain links TRBV14 with TRBJ1-4; TRBD1 is a possible D gene (6 bases). The V gene's germline CDR1 is SGHDN and CDR2 FVKESK. The V end was cut by 6 bases, the J end by 5 bases, with 13 bases between. The CDR3 sequence is 14 residues long. This chain's CDR3 is CASSPGTRNEKLFF. CDR3 DNA: TGTGCCAGCAGTCCAGGGACACGGAATGAAAAACTGTTTTTT.

The chain joins TRBV5-6 to TRBJ2-1; D gene uncertain. CDR3 length equals 12 residues. Germline values: CDR1 SGHDT, CDR2 YYEEEE. V lost 2 bases and J lost 7, with 7 bases in between. The CDR3 region is CASSLSVNEQFF. The CDR3 region has the DNA TGTGCCAGCAGCTTATCCGTGAATGAGCAGTTCTTC.

This clone was detected only once. The junction departs from the called germline gene at one end, perhaps through a read error. The CDR3: CASSLVEGTRGDLNF. The CDR3 nucleotides are TGTGCCAGCAGCTTAGTTGAAGGGACACGGGGGGATTTGAACTTC. The V gene is TRBV7-2, the J gene TRBJ2-7; D is perhaps TRBD2 (7 bases). In germline, CDR1 is SGHTA, CDR2 FQGNSA. This CDR3 is 15 amino acids long.

The CDR3 sequence: CASSLKRCDRGENTEAFF. DNA of the CDR3: TGTGCCAGCAGCTTAAAGAGGTGCGACAGGGGTGAGAACACTGAAGCTTTCTTT. The chain uses TRBV7-7 and TRBJ1-1; 8 bases align to TRBD1. CDR3 size: 18 residues. CDR1 is SSHAT, CDR2 FNYEAQ, per germline (reference sequence). Losses at the gene ends were 2 bases for V and 1 base for J; bases not matched to a gene: 12.

A few counts support this clone. This chain links TRBV6-6 with TRBJ1-2; possible D gene TRBD1, 6 bases. This CDR3 contains 14 residues. Trimming cost V 2 bases and J 8 bases, with 15 bases left between them. Germline-derived CDR1 and CDR2 are MNHNY and SVGAGI (reference sequence). The CDR3 is CASSYPTGTAGYTF. CDR3 bases: TGTGCCAGCAGTTACCCTACAGGGACCGCAGGCTACACCTTC.

As DNA, the CDR3 is TGTGCCAGCACTCCTTGGGCCGCGAACACCGGGGAGCTGTTTTTT. Translation: CASTPWAANTGELFF. This sequence joins TRBV7-2 and TRBJ2-2; no clear D. The germline V and J ends were trimmed by 7 bases and 0 bases, with 12 bases remaining between them. CDR1 is SGHTA, CDR2 FQGNSA, per germline. CDR3 length equals 15 residues.

This clone was seen once. The chain has TRBV28 and TRBJ1-6, with D perhaps matching TRBD1 (5 bases). Trimming removed 6 bases from V and 9 bases from J, with 12 bases in between. Germline V gene lookup returns CDR1 MDHEN and CDR2 SYDVKM. The CDR3 has 13 residues. The CDR3 spells CASRARASSPLHF. CDR3 nucleotide sequence: TGTGCCAGCAGGGCCAGGGCGAGTTCACCCCTCCACTTT. Based on the CDR3 plus reference TRBV28 and TRBJ1-6, the full variable domain is DVKVTQSSRYLVKRTGEKVFLECVQDMDHENMFWYRQDPGLGLRLIYFSYDVKMKEKGDIPEGYSVSREKKERFSLILESASTNQTSMYLCASRARASSPLHFGNGTRLTVT.

In DNA form, the CDR3 reads TGTGCCAGCCGAGGGGAGACCCAGTACTTC. As protein: CASRGETQYF. The chain couples TRBV11-3 to TRBJ2-5, with a possible D match to TRBD2 (5 bases). The V end lost 8 bases, the J end lost 5 bases, and 6 bases lay between the germline ends. Germline CDR1 is SGHNT and CDR2 is YENEEA. The CDR3 covers 10 residues.

The V call is TRBV15, the J call TRBJ2-1; 9 bases line up with TRBD1. The trim removed 3 bases at V and 6 bases at J, leaving 3 bases unmatched. Germline V lookup: CDR1 LNHNV, CDR2 YYDKDF (reference sequence). The CDR3 runs 14 residues. The CDR3: CATSSRTGVNEQFF. DNA for the CDR3: TGTGCCACCAGCAGCCGGACAGGGGTCAATGAGCAGTTCTTC.

The gene calls are TRBV5-4 and TRBJ1-2; 7 positions agree with TRBD1. The CDR3 is made up of 16 amino acids. After removal of 0 bases from V and 4 bases from J, the junction contained 9 bases not matched to a gene. The germline V gene encodes CDR1 SGHNT and CDR2 YYREEE (reference sequence). The chain's CDR3 is CASSLGDRIPSYGYTF. In DNA form, the CDR3 reads TGTGCCAGCAGCTTGGGGGACAGAATTCCTAGCTATGGCTACACCTTC. The complete variable domain, with remaining parts taken from reference TRBV5-4 and TRBJ1-2, reads ETGVTQSPTHLIKTRGQQVTLRCSSQSGHNTVSWYQQALGQGPQFIFQYYREEENGRGNFPPRFSGLQFPNYSSELNVNALELDDSALYLCASSLGDRIPSYGYTFGSGTRLTVV.

The chain uses TRBV21-1 and TRBJ2-1; the D segment call TRBD1 is taken from the table without a DNA check. TRBV21-1 is designated a pseudogene. The CDR3 is 19 amino acids. Written as DNA, the CDR3 is TGTGCCAGCAGCTTCAGGGGGTCGAGAGACTATCTTTCCTACAATGAGCAGTTCTTC. Protein: CASSFRGSRDYLSYNEQFF.

The rearrangement joins TRBV7-2 to TRBJ1-1; D is ambiguous. The ends were cut back, 3 bases at V and 3 bases at J, with 11 bases in the middle. Germline assignment: CDR1 SGHTA and CDR2 FQGNSA. The CDR3 covers 14 residues. CDR3 bases: TGTGCCAGCAGCTTGCGTTGGCAAGACACTGAAGCTTTCTTT. Its protein product is CASSLRWQDTEAFF. Supplemented by reference TRBV7-2 and TRBJ1-1, the full variable domain reads GAGVSQSPSNKVTEKGKDVELRCDPISGHTALYWYRQSLGQGLEFLIYFQGNSAPDKSGLPSDRFSAERTGGSVSTLTIQRTQQEDSAVYLCASSLRWQDTEAFFGQGTRLTVV.

This chain connects TRBV5-1 to TRBJ1-6; TRBD1 aligns across 10 bases. There are 13 residues in the CDR3. Trimming took 4 bases from V and 10 from J; bases not matched to a gene: 2. Looked up from germline, CDR1 is SGHRS and CDR2 is YFSETQ. The CDR3 nucleotides are TGCGCCAGCAGCCGGGACAGGGGCTCACCCCTCCACTTT. This encodes CASSRDRGSPLHF.